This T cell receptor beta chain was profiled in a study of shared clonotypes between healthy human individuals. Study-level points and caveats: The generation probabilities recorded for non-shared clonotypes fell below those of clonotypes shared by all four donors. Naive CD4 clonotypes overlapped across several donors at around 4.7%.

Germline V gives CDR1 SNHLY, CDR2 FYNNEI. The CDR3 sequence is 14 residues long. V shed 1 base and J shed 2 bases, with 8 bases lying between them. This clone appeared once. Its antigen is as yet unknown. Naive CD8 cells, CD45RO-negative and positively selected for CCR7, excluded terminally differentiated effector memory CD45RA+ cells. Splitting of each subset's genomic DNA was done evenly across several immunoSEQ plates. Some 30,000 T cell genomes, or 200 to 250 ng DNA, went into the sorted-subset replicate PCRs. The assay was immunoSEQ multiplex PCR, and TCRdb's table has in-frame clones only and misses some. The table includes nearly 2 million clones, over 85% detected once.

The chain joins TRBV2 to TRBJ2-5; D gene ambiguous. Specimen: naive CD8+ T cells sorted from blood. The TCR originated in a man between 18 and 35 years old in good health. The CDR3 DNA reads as TGTGCCAGCAGTGAAGGAGCAGAGCAAGAGACCCAGTACTTC. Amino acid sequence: CASSEGAEQETQYF.